In this sample, the clone carrying this T cell receptor beta chain turned up many times. The target antigen is unknown. This CDR3 has 13 residues. Trimming shortened V by 4 bases and J by 11 bases, and 15 bases separated the two germline ends. CDR1 is KGHDR, CDR2 SFDVKD, per germline. The data derive from a study of early T cells in non-severe SARS-CoV-2 infection. Regarding the study as a whole: Anti-spike CD8 specificities were favored by VDJdb matching, whose results missed private and CD4 specificities.

Molecules of cDNA were individually given unique molecular identifiers that were attached to them. TCRdb re-called the 5' RACE reads through MiXCR, storing one row per CDR3 protein. The repertoire has tens of thousands of distinct CDR3 sequences, 9.3% of them found once; the top ten carry around 20%. The specimen sequenced was whole blood. The V call is TRBV24-1, the J call TRBJ2-3, with D uncertain. The TCR was taken from an adult who was a healthcare worker with PCR-confirmed SARS-CoV-2 infection or an uninfected control (not recorded which). The CDR3 DNA is TGTGCCACCAGTGACCCGTCCGGAGTCGGGCAGTATTTT. Protein: CATSDPSGVGQYF.